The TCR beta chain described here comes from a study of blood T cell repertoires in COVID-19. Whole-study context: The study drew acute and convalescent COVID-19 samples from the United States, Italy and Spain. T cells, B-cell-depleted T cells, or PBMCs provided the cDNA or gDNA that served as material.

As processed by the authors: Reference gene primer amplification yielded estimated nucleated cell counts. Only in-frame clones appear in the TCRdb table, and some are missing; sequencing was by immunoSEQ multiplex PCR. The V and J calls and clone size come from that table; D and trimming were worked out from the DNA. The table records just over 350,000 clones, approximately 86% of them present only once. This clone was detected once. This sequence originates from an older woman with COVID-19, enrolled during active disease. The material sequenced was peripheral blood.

The CDR3 nucleotides are TGCGCCAGCAGCTCCTCGAGCGGGGGACGTGGCTATGGCTACACCTTC. Protein sequence: CASSSSSGGRGYGYTF. This sequence joins TRBV5-1 and TRBJ1-2, with a possible D match to TRBD1 (5 bases). This CDR3 has 16 amino acids. Germline-derived CDR1 and CDR2 are SGHRS and YFSETQ. Trimming shortened V by 3 bases and J by 4 bases, and 19 bases separated the two germline ends. Full variable domain (remainder filled in from reference TRBV5-1 and TRBJ1-2): KAGVTQTPRYLIKTRGQQVTLSCSPISGHRSVSWYQQTPGQGLQFLFEYFSETQRNKGNFPGRFSGRQFSNSRSEMNVSTLELGDSALYLCASSSSSGGRGYGYTFGSGTRLTVV.